The present T cell receptor (beta chain) was sequenced within a study of blood T cells in healthy people across ages. V lost 5 bases, J lost 0 bases, and 9 bases stayed unmatched. CDR3 length equals 17 residues. Germline assignment: CDR1 MNHNS and CDR2 SASEGT. Healthy Russian Caucasian donors spanned ages about 6 to 100 years. The extraction recovered at least 5.5 micrograms of total RNA per sample. This clonotype has ten or more counts. Its specificity is unknown. Next came a second PCR, run for about 7 to 12 cycles, which used a sample-barcoded 5' primer along with a J-beta primer mix. MiXCR, applied by TCRdb to the 5' RACE reads, yields one record per CDR3 protein. Here the sample spans 550,000 to 650,000 distinct CDR3 sequences, around 31% being singletons. Study-wide findings and caveats: PBMCs went unsorted, and a conclusive naive versus antigen-experienced comparison was therefore prevented. Naive CD4+ cells and diversity were both higher in long-lived donors than in aged donors.

The clonotype comes from a woman aged 80 or older in good health. Sequenced sample: blood. The chain carries TRBV6-1 and TRBJ1-5; TRBD1 matches 8 bases. The CDR3 here is CASSTGTGAYSNQPQHF. For the CDR3, the DNA is TGTGCCAGCAGTACCGGGACAGGAGCATATAGCAATCAGCCCCAGCATTTT.